A selection of T cell receptor beta chains follows, all from one sample in a study of Graves' ophthalmopathy and Graves' hyperthyroidism. TCRdb independently ran MiXCR on the multiplex PCR reads; one entry per CDR3 protein. The sample yields roughly 380,000 distinct CDR3 sequences, just over 15% seen once. The sequenced material came from peripheral blood. The receptors were gathered from a woman aged 18-29 years with stable Graves' hyperthyroidism. Both conserved end residues are part of each CDR3. Fields, in order: V gene, CDR3 length, J gene, CDR3 protein.

TRBV7-2	13	TRBJ2-7	CASSGTGLTAQYF
TRBV6-2/TRBV6-3	19	TRBJ2-2	CASSLIPGLAGLNTGELFF
TRBV7-3	15	TRBJ2-5	CASSLRPGIEETQYF
TRBV12-3/TRBV12-4	11	TRBJ1-1	CASSLEEGAFF
TRBV10-2	14	TRBJ1-1	CASTPVRGRTEAFF
TRBV5-1	14	TRBJ1-1	CASRYRGRDTEAFF
TRBV20-1	13	TRBJ2-5	CSAGLGLQETQYF
TRBV3-1	18	TRBJ1-6	CASSQDPAGTGKSSPLHF
TRBV11-1	18	TRBJ1-2	CASSLELVMGGRNYGYTF
TRBV29-1	12	TRBJ2-7	CSVPDRVLEQYF
TRBV19	16	TRBJ1-1	CASSPQPGQGAREAFF
TRBV18	13	TRBJ1-2	CASSPTGNVGYTF
TRBV12-3/TRBV12-4	15	TRBJ2-7	CASSFGRESSYEQYF
TRBV12-3/TRBV12-4	14	TRBJ2-7	CASSSGQISYEQYF
TRBV11-2	18	TRBJ1-2	CASSPRPGPLLLDYGYTF
TRBV10-3	15	TRBJ2-1	CAISESIAGDNEQFF
TRBV24-1	13	TRBJ2-7	CATSDPAGYEQYF
TRBV27	12	TRBJ1-2	CASSRTGDGYTF
TRBV11-2	17	TRBJ2-5	CASSLGRGPSPGETQYF
TRBV12-3/TRBV12-4	12	TRBJ1-2	CASSLGDGGYTF
TRBV6-1	14	TRBJ2-4	CASKREFGIDIKYF
TRBV25-1	16	TRBJ2-5	CASSDPSRRWEETEYF
TRBV20-1	15	TRBJ2-7	CSASEGTSGGYEQYF
TRBV5-1	14	TRBJ2-7	CASSQGLGTYEQYF
TRBV28	14	TRBJ1-1	CASSPPGQNTEAFF
TRBV11-2	15	TRBJ1-1	CASSPRTAGHTEAFF
TRBV4-1	15	TRBJ1-1	CASSQSSGEGTEAFF
TRBV2	14	TRBJ2-7	CASRNAVNSYEQYF
TRBV20-1	14	TRBJ2-7	CSASLLARTYEQYF
TRBV29-1	14	TRBJ2-7	CSVSGQGFSYEQYF
TRBV6-1	13	TRBJ1-2	CASSEVSSYGYTF